Below, 13 T cell receptor beta chains from the same sample are listed, as sequenced in a study of blood T cell repertoires in COVID-19. Some clones are missing from TCRdb's copy, which holds only in-frame ones; the method was immunoSEQ multiplex PCR. The sample holds around 250,000 clones, over 80% seen once. Sequenced sample: PBMCs or T cells enriched from blood (not recorded which). The receptors stem from a human donor in a cohort exposed to, infected with or recovered from COVID-19 (not recorded which). The donor label of this sample is uncertain.

The chain links TRBV5-1 to TRBJ1-3; D may be TRBD1 (6 bases). The CDR3 is 17 amino acids. Trimming shortened V by 5 bases and J by 0 bases, and 18 bases separated the two germline ends. The V gene's germline CDR1 is SGHRS and CDR2 YFSETQ. The chain's CDR3 is CASSKGTSGSSGNTIYF. DNA of the CDR3: TGCGCCAGCAGTAAAGGGACAAGCGGTTCCTCTGGAAACACCATATATTTT.

The chain couples TRBV19 to TRBJ2-1; 12 positions agree with TRBD2. Losses at the gene ends were 1 base for V and 0 bases for J; bases not matched to a gene: 13. In germline, CDR1 is LNHDA, CDR2 SQIVND (reference sequence). This CDR3 is 21 amino acids long. Here the CDR3 DNA reads TGTGCCAGTAGTATAGCCACTACTAGCGGGGGGTACTTACACTCCTACAATGAGCAGTTCTTC. Its protein is CASSIATTSGGYLHSYNEQFF. The whole variable domain, remainder taken from reference TRBV19 and TRBJ2-1, is DGGITQSPKYLFRKEGQNVTLSCEQNLNHDAMYWYRQDPGQGLRLIYYSQIVNDFQKGDIAEGYSVSREKKESFPLTVTSAQKNPTAFYLCASSIATTSGGYLHSYNEQFFGPGTRLTVL.

The rearrangement links TRBV12-5 to TRBJ1-1, with no clear D. CDR3 length equals 12 residues. Germline values: CDR1 LGHNT, CDR2 FRNRAP. Deletions cut 2 bases from V and 7 bases from J, with 8 bases between. CDR3 coding DNA: TGTGCTAGTGGTTTGTTGGGGAGTGAAGCTTTCTTT. Amino acids: CASGLLGSEAFF. Together with reference TRBV12-5 and TRBJ1-1, the CDR3 gives the full variable domain: DARVTQTPRHKVTEMGQEVTMRCQPILGHNTVFWYRQTMMQGLELLAYFRNRAPLDDSGMPKDRFSAEMPDATLATLKIQPSEPRDSAVYFCASGLLGSEAFFGQGTRLTVV.

V is TRBV4-1 and J is TRBJ1-4, with D hard to call. The CDR3 loop spans 16 amino acids. Trimming stripped 10 bases from V and 0 bases from J, with 18 bases between. Germline values: CDR1 MGHRA, CDR2 YSYEKL. CDR3: CATLKEPLATNEKLFF. Written as DNA, the CDR3 is TGCGCCACCCTTAAAGAGCCACTTGCAACTAATGAAAAACTGTTTTTT.

The V and J genes are TRBV6-5 and TRBJ1-3; D remains unclear. The germline CDR1 and CDR2 sequences are MNHEY and SVGAGI. The CDR3 is 15 residues long. Trimming took 6 bases from V and 0 from J, leaving 12 bases between them. The CDR3 region is CASRVGASSGNTIYF. Written as DNA, the CDR3 is TGTGCCAGCAGGGTCGGAGCGAGCTCTGGAAACACCATATATTTT.

The CDR3, as DNA: TGTGCCAGCAGCTTTTTTAAAGGGGTTGAGCAGTTCTTC. Translating gives CASSFFKGVEQFF. The chain carries TRBV5-6 and TRBJ2-1; possible D gene TRBD1, 5 bases. Germline V gene data show CDR1 as SGHDT and CDR2 as YYEEEE. V lost 2 bases, J lost 9 bases, and 12 bases lay in between. The CDR3 consists of 13 residues.

The rearrangement joins TRBV28 to TRBJ1-5, with 11 bases that match TRBD1. This CDR3 has 13 amino acids. Looked up from germline, CDR1 is MDHEN and CDR2 is SYDVKM. The J segment lost 10 bases and the V segment lost 6 bases, leaving 5 bases of the junction unmatched. The CDR3 nucleotides are TGTGCCAGCAGCGGGACAGGGGGTTACCCCCAGCATTTT. It translates to CASSGTGGYPQHF.

V is TRBV30 and J is TRBJ1-1; D might be TRBD1 (6 bases). The V and J ends lost 0 bases and 5 bases respectively, with 16 bases between them. Germline CDR1 is GTSNPN and CDR2 is SVGIG (reference sequence). The CDR3 spans 15 residues. CDR3: CAWSVLGRGGTEAFF. DNA for the CDR3: TGTGCCTGGAGTGTATTAGGCAGGGGTGGAACTGAAGCTTTCTTT.

J is TRBJ2-6 and V is TRBV23-1, with 9 bases matching TRBD1. TRBV23-1 is an open reading frame whose function is uncertain. The CDR3 runs to 19 residues. Trimming removed 4 bases from V and 0 bases from J; junction bases left unmatched: 10. CDR3 nucleotide sequence: TGCGCCAGCAGTCTCCCGGGACAGGGAAGGAGCTCTGGGGCCAACGTCCTGACTTTC. Encoded protein: CASSLPGQGRSSGANVLTF.

The chain has TRBV30 and TRBJ1-5; weak D call: TRBD1 (5 bases). The CDR3 totals 12 residues. V lost 5 bases and J lost 7, with 12 bases in between. Germline V gives CDR1 GTSNPN, CDR2 SVGIG (reference sequence). CDR3 nucleotide sequence: TGTGCCTGGCGGGTGGGGGGACAGCCCCAGCATTTT. Amino acids: CAWRVGGQPQHF.

The chain recombines TRBV24-1 with TRBJ2-1, with 8 bases fitting TRBD1. CDR3 length: 14 residues. J gave up 4 bases and V 5 bases, and 3 bases lay outside the gene matches. Germline values: CDR1 KGHDR, CDR2 SFDVKD. For the CDR3, the DNA is TGTGCCACCAGTGTCGGACAGGGATACAATGAGCAGTTCTTC. Its translation is CATSVGQGYNEQFF.

This clone was seen a handful of times. The junction differs from germline at one of its ends, possibly a read error. V gene TRBV7-2 combines with J gene TRBJ1-4, with D possibly TRBD1 on 5 matching bases. Germline loops: CDR1 SGHTA, CDR2 FQGNSA. The CDR3 has 16 residues. CDR3: CASGLRGEEYPEKLFF. For the CDR3, the DNA is TGTGCCAGCGGCTTAAGGGGCGAGGAATATCCTGAAAAACTGTTTTTT.

The genes are TRBV4-2 and TRBJ1-2; no reliable D call. CDR3 length equals 12 residues. From germline, CDR1 is LGHNA and CDR2 YNFKEQ. Trimming removed 3 bases at V and 5 bases at J, with 7 bases between. CDR3 DNA sequence: TGTGCCAGCAGCCAGGAGGTTTATGGCTACACCTTC. Translation gives CASSQEVYGYTF.